This T cell receptor beta chain was sequenced during a study of T cell responses to AZD1222 COVID-19 vaccine. The table came from immunoSEQ multiplex PCR; TCRdb's copy has only in-frame clones and leaves some out. The table lists approximately 210,000 clones, approximately 91% of them singletons. V was clipped by 3 bases and J by 0 bases, with 6 bases between them. The CDR3 runs to 14 residues. The germline V gene has CDR1 SGHRS and CDR2 YFSETQ. The sequences come from peripheral blood, collected 28 days after the second AZD1222 dose. The origin of this receptor is an adult who received the AZD1222 COVID-19 vaccine. This sequence joins TRBV5-1 and TRBJ1-4, with D tentatively TRBD1 (5 bases). CDR3 sequence reads: CASSWGSTNEKLFF. The CDR3 region has the DNA TGCGCCAGCAGCTGGGGGTCAACTAATGAAAAACTGTTTTTT.